The next 30 T cell receptor beta chains were all read from a single sample in a study of T cells in Graves' hyperthyroidism and ophthalmopathy. Amplification yielded TCR beta CDR3 regions, with RNA transcripts as the source. Researchers ran a first-round RT-PCR on the TCR CDR3 using the HTBI primer set. TCRdb reanalysed the multiplex PCR reads using MiXCR and keeps one entry per CDR3 protein. The sample records hundreds of thousands of distinct CDR3 sequences, 12% to 15% being singletons. Sample: blood. The receptors were sampled from a woman between 35 and 50 years old with Graves' ophthalmopathy.

This clonotype has a count of ten or more. DNA of the CDR3: TGCAGTGCTATCGGGACTAGCTTCTCCTACGAGCAGTACTTC. Its protein is CSAIGTSFSYEQYF. V is TRBV20-1 and J is TRBJ2-7, with 9 bases aligning to TRBD2. CDR3 size: 14 residues. Germline loops: CDR1 DFQATT, CDR2 SNEGSKA (reference sequence). V shed 4 bases, J shed 0 bases, and the junction held 4 bases outside the gene matches.

This clonotype was detected many times. The V and J genes are TRBV7-9 and TRBJ2-2; tentatively, D is TRBD2 (5 bases). Trimming removed 1 base from V and 1 base from J, with 7 bases in between. The CDR3 has 15 residues. Germline V gives CDR1 SEHNR, CDR2 FQNEAQ (reference sequence). The CDR3 sequence: CASSLVAGNTGELFF. CDR3 DNA: TGTGCCAGCAGCTTAGTGGCGGGGAACACCGGGGAGCTGTTTTTT.

This chain joins TRBV14 and TRBJ1-1; D is undetermined. The CDR3 covers 16 residues. Germline CDR1 reads SGHDN; CDR2 reads FVKESK. Between the trimmed V and J ends, which lost 4 bases and 1 base, there was a span of 16 bases. The CDR3 bases are TGTGCCAGCAGCCCTATTTTAGGACTAACGAACACTGAAGCTTTCTTT. Translating gives CASSPILGLTNTEAFF.

In its sample, this clonotype was seen many times. The chain combines TRBV11-1 with TRBJ2-1; D gene uncertain. V was clipped by 2 bases and J by 9 bases, with 20 bases between them. The CDR3 is 16 amino acids. Germline CDR1 reads SGHAT; CDR2 reads FQDESV (reference sequence). This CDR3 is CASSLRPGGIGSEQFF. CDR3 nucleotides: TGTGCCAGCAGCTTACGGCCGGGTGGGATCGGTAGTGAGCAGTTCTTC.

The table lists this clonotype with many counts. The chain employs TRBV28 and TRBJ2-7; 8 bases match TRBD1. J lost 2 bases, V lost 7 bases, and 7 bases had no gene match. CDR1 and CDR2 from the germline V gene are MDHEN and SYDVKM. The CDR3 covers 14 residues. In DNA, the CDR3 is TGTGCCAGCAACCTACGGACAGGGACCTACGAGCAGTACTTC. Its translation: CASNLRTGTYEQYF.

This clonotype was picked up a small number of times. The chain combines TRBV5-1 with TRBJ2-7, with D possibly TRBD1 on 5 matching bases. CDR3 length equals 13 residues. Germline CDR1 is SGHRS and CDR2 is YFSETQ. Trimming pared 0 bases from V and 3 bases from J, leaving 7 bases between. This CDR3 reads CASSLVGDYEQYF. The CDR3 DNA reads as TGCGCCAGCAGCTTGGTAGGGGACTACGAGCAGTACTTC.

The gene calls are TRBV7-9 and TRBJ2-2, with TRBD2 as a possible D gene (6 bases). Germline lookup yields CDR1 SEHNR and CDR2 FQNEAQ (reference sequence). V was trimmed by 4 bases and J by 0 bases, leaving 24 bases between them. There are 20 residues in the CDR3. The CDR3 bases are TGTGCCAGCAGCTCAGTTATTAGCGTGAAGGACTACCCGAACACCGGGGAGCTGTTTTTT. Residues: CASSSVISVKDYPNTGELFF.

This clonotype was observed many times. V is TRBV9 and J is TRBJ2-1; 7 bases line up with TRBD1. V dropped 0 bases and J dropped 0; count of bases not matched to a gene: 3. Germline loops: CDR1 SGDLS, CDR2 YYNGEE. The length of the CDR3 is 16 residues. The DNA for the CDR3 is TGTGCCAGCAGCGTAGTGGGGGACAGCTCCTACAATGAGCAGTTCTTC. Translation gives CASSVVGDSSYNEQFF.

At least ten counts were recorded for this clonotype. One junction end disagrees with the germline gene, perhaps due to a read error. The chain has TRBV6-1 and TRBJ1-1, with no clear D. CDR1 and CDR2 (germline): MNHNS, SASEGT. The CDR3 is 13 amino acids. The CDR3, as DNA: TGTGCCAGCAGTAAAGCTCAGACCCCTGAAGCTTTCTTT. Its translation: CASSKAQTPEAFF.

This clonotype was seen more than once but under ten times. V is TRBV6-5 and J is TRBJ1-1; D is ambiguous. V gave up 2 bases and J gave up 3 bases, with 16 bases separating them. Germline CDR1 reads MNHEY; CDR2 reads SVGAGI. The CDR3 length is 16 residues. The CDR3 bases are TGTGCCAGCAGTTACGTCGGTTACGGACGGGACACTGAAGCTTTCTTT. Its protein is CASSYVGYGRDTEAFF.

This chain uses TRBV5-4 with TRBJ2-5; TRBD1 matches at 7 bases. Germline V lookup: CDR1 SGHNT, CDR2 YYREEE (reference sequence). This CDR3 region has 15 residues. V was pared by 3 bases and J by 0 bases, with 5 bases of the junction left unmatched. The CDR3 region has the DNA TGTGCCAGCAGCTCGGGGACAGACTACCAAGAGACCCAGTACTTC. Residues: CASSSGTDYQETQYF.

This chain uses TRBV20-1 with TRBJ1-2; 8 bases are shared with TRBD1. Trimming at V came to 3 bases and at J to 1 base, leaving 4 bases not matched to a gene. The V gene's germline CDR1 is DFQATT and CDR2 SNEGSKA (reference sequence). CDR3 length equals 14 residues. CDR3 protein: CSARGQELNYGYTF. The CDR3 DNA sequence: TGCAGTGCTAGGGGACAGGAGCTTAACTATGGCTACACCTTC.

This clonotype was seen a handful of times. The chain employs TRBV28 and TRBJ2-7, with 9 bases that match TRBD2. Germline CDR1 MDHEN, CDR2 SYDVKM. Trimming took 6 bases from V and 7 from J; bases not matched to a gene: 7. The length of the CDR3 is 13 residues. CDR3 sequence (DNA): TGTGCCAGCAGCCTTAGCGGGAGACGGGAGCAGTACTTC. It codes for CASSLSGRREQYF.

This clonotype was detected ten times or more. This rearrangement joins TRBV24-1 to TRBJ1-1; 7 positions match TRBD1. The CDR3 has 14 amino acids. CDR1 KGHDR and CDR2 SFDVKD come from the germline V gene. Trimming at V came to 4 bases and at J to 7 bases, leaving 8 bases not matched to a gene. This CDR3 is CATSDPRDSHEAFF. The CDR3, as DNA: TGTGCCACCAGTGACCCAAGGGACAGTCATGAAGCTTTCTTT.

This clonotype has ten or more counts. The V and J genes are TRBV12-3 or TRBV12-4 and TRBJ1-5; D remains ambiguous. V lost 6 bases, J lost 2 bases, and 14 bases lay in between. The length of the CDR3 is 15 residues. CDR3 residues: CASSPIVSGNQPQHF. The CDR3 DNA is TGTGCCAGCAGCCCGATCGTCTCGGGCAATCAGCCCCAGCATTTT.

The gene calls are TRBV7-6 and TRBJ2-2, with a weak D call TRBD2 (8 bases). Trimming stripped 4 bases from V and 2 bases from J, with 17 bases between. Germline CDR1 SGHVS, CDR2 FNYEAQ. This CDR3 comprises 17 residues. This CDR3 reads CASSSRGGTANTGELFF. CDR3 DNA: TGTGCCAGCAGCTCCCGCGGGGGGACAGCTAACACCGGGGAGCTGTTTTTT.

This clonotype appeared many times. The V call is TRBV29-1, the J call TRBJ2-7; possible D gene TRBD1, 5 bases. The CDR3 runs 13 residues. V dropped 4 bases and J dropped 0 bases, with 10 bases sitting between them. Germline CDR1 SQVTM, CDR2 ANQGSEA. The CDR3 sequence is CSVVGPGSYEQYF. The CDR3 DNA reads TGCAGCGTTGTGGGGCCAGGCTCCTACGAGCAGTACTTC.

This clonotype was recorded at least ten times. The rearrangement joins TRBV7-9 to TRBJ2-4; TRBD2 aligns across 10 bases. The germline gives CDR1 SEHNR, CDR2 FQNEAQ (reference sequence). The trim removed 5 bases at V and 8 bases at J, leaving 9 bases unmatched. The CDR3 is 15 residues long. CDR3 residues: CASSRAGGPWDIQYF. The CDR3 DNA follows: TGTGCCAGCAGCAGAGCGGGGGGGCCCTGGGACATTCAGTACTTC.

The chain is built from TRBV6-2 or TRBV6-3 and TRBJ1-2; D gene uncertain. Germline V CDR1 and CDR2: MNHEY, SVGEGT. The V end was cut by 11 bases, the J end by 7 bases, with 17 bases between. The length of the CDR3 is 12 residues. CDR3 sequence (DNA): TGTGCCGGCACCGACCGGGTTCTTGGCTACACCTTC. Protein product: CAGTDRVLGYTF.

This clonotype appeared a few times. The chain carries TRBV19 and TRBJ2-7, with D perhaps given as TRBD1 or TRBD2 (5 bases each). Trimming removed 10 bases at V and 6 bases at J, with 22 bases between. Per the germline V gene, CDR1 is LNHDA and CDR2 is SQIVND (reference sequence). The CDR3 sequence is 14 residues long. The CDR3: CATNPNHRGREQYF. DNA of the CDR3: TGTGCCACCAACCCCAACCACCGGGGACGCGAGCAGTACTTC.

This clonotype was counted ten times or more. The gene calls are TRBV20-1 and TRBJ2-1, with D unresolved. In germline, CDR1 is DFQATT, CDR2 SNEGSKA (reference sequence). Deletions cut 6 bases from V and 9 bases from J, with 18 bases between. The length of the CDR3 is 13 residues. CDR3: CSASRASTVEQFF. The CDR3 coding sequence is TGCAGTGCCTCAAGGGCCTCTACAGTTGAGCAGTTCTTC.

J is TRBJ2-7 and V is TRBV10-3; 11 bases are shared with TRBD2. The germline gives CDR1 ENHRY, CDR2 SYGVKD. J was trimmed by 0 bases and V by 11 bases; bases with no gene match: 6. CDR3 length: 14 amino acids. DNA of the CDR3: TGTGCCGCCTCAACTAGCGGGAGCTCCTACGAGCAGTACTTC. Its translation is CAASTSGSSYEQYF.

This clonotype came up many times. This chain connects TRBV3-1 to TRBJ2-1; D is ambiguous. V gave up 2 bases and J gave up 3 bases, with 5 bases separating them. CDR3 length: 13 residues. The germline V gene encodes CDR1 LGHDT and CDR2 YNNKEL (reference sequence). This CDR3 reads CASSQRGYNEQFF. As DNA, the CDR3 is TGTGCCAGCAGCCAAAGAGGCTACAATGAGCAGTTCTTC.

Comment on this clonotype: One end of the junction fails to match germline, which may point to a read error. This chain uses TRBV3-1 with TRBJ2-6, with D possibly matching TRBD1 (5 bases). CDR3 length: 14 residues. Germline assignment: CDR1 LGHDT and CDR2 YNNKEL (reference sequence). Here the CDR3 reads CASSQASGANVPTF. In DNA, the CDR3 is TGTGCCAGCAGCCAGGCCTCTGGGGCCAACGTCCCGACTTTC.

This clonotype has ten or more counts. The chain links TRBV19 to TRBJ1-1; D remains unclear. Per the germline V gene, CDR1 is LNHDA and CDR2 is SQIVND (reference sequence). The V and J ends lost 4 bases and 1 base respectively, with 16 bases between them. The CDR3 contains 16 residues. The CDR3 loop reads CASSKDRPSKNTEAFF. The CDR3 DNA follows: TGTGCCAGTAGTAAGGACCGCCCTTCAAAGAACACTGAAGCTTTCTTT.

The chain combines TRBV6-4 with TRBJ2-2; D unclear. Deletions cut 5 bases from V and 6 bases from J, with 7 bases between. Per germline, CDR1 MRHNA and CDR2 SNTAGT. The CDR3 runs 12 residues. The chain's CDR3 is CASSYPAGELFF. The CDR3 nucleotides read TGTGCCAGCAGTTACCCAGCCGGGGAGCTGTTTTTT.

This clonotype was found a few times. V is TRBV6-1 and J is TRBJ2-7; 12 positions agree with TRBD2. CDR1 is MNHNS and CDR2 is SASEGT in the germline V gene. V shed 6 bases and J 2 bases; nucleotides not matched to a gene: 8. The CDR3 loop spans 16 amino acids. The CDR3 sequence: CASRGLGLAGTYEQYF. CDR3 DNA sequence: TGTGCCAGCAGGGGACTCGGACTAGCGGGAACCTACGAGCAGTACTTC.

The chain couples TRBV7-2 to TRBJ2-5; maybe TRBD1 (6 bases). CDR3 length: 14 amino acids. V dropped 1 base and J dropped 5 bases, with 11 bases sitting between them. Per the germline V gene, CDR1 is SGHTA and CDR2 is FQGNSA. The CDR3 region has the DNA TGTGCCAGCAGCTTAGGGACAGTGTCGGAGACCCAGTACTTC. It yields the protein CASSLGTVSETQYF.

In this sample, this clonotype turned up many times. J is TRBJ2-7 and V is TRBV9; D not certain. V lost 4 bases and J 0 bases, leaving 11 bases between the germline ends. The CDR3 spans 14 residues. CDR1 is SGDLS and CDR2 is YYNGEE in the germline V gene. The CDR3 nucleotides read TGTGCCAGCAGCTTTGACCCCGGCTCCTACGAGCAGTACTTC. Translated, it gives CASSFDPGSYEQYF.

This clonotype was observed at least ten times. The chain uses TRBV10-3 and TRBJ1-1; 7 bases are a match to TRBD1. The germline V gene has CDR1 ENHRY and CDR2 SYGVKD. Losses at the gene ends were 9 bases for V and 0 bases for J; bases not matched to a gene: 4. This CDR3 contains 13 residues. This chain's CDR3 is CAITGELNTEAFF. CDR3 in DNA: TGTGCCATAACAGGGGAGCTGAACACTGAAGCTTTCTTT.